The sequence of this T cell receptor (beta chain) was determined in a study of neoadjuvant anti-PD-1 for oral cavity cancer. Across the whole study: Non-progressing patients received a fourth nivolumab dose near day 43, then surgery on days 50-56. Whole-study findings and limits: Greater tumor shrinkage accompanied bigger post-treatment sizes of preexisting clones.

Survey sequencing of tumors mostly used 4.5 to 6 ug DNA, two replicates. Clones were sequenced by immunoSEQ multiplex PCR, and TCRdb holds only the in-frame ones, with some missing. The sample has around 10,000 clones, about 64% seen once. On this clone itself: As yet, its antigen is unknown.

The time point was: after neoadjuvant nivolumab, at surgical resection. The patients had HPV-negative, locally advanced oral cavity squamous cell carcinoma. The CDR3 extends over 13 amino acids. V lost 4 bases and J lost 2, with 7 bases in between. CDR1 and CDR2 from the germline V gene are SGHDN and FVKESK. This TCR came from a person aged 40 to 85 with oral cavity squamous cell carcinoma. The chain joins TRBV14 to TRBJ2-3, with D hard to call. This material consisted of tumor tissue, taken after nivolumab (anti-PD-1) treatment. The CDR3 DNA follows: TGTGCCAGCAGCCGCCGAACCACAGATACGCAGTATTTT. Translating gives CASSRRTTDTQYF.